Listed below are T cell receptor beta chains from one sample, sequenced in a study of T-cell memory formation after mild COVID-19. Each CDR3 protein is one row after TCRdb ran MiXCR on the 5' RACE reads. The table lists fewer than 500,000 distinct CDR3 sequences, roughly 25% of them singletons. Specimen: PBMCs or a T cell subset sorted from them (not recorded which). These receptor sequences come from an adult woman who had mild COVID-19 (a few samples of this study predate the infection). Cell type and time point are not known. Both conserved end residues are part of each CDR3. The order of the fields is J gene, D gene, clone size, V gene, CDR3 DNA, CDR3 protein. A D gene is named only where the DNA matches it firmly. Rows give clone size only sometimes, using once, few, many, or a class for an expanded clone.

>TRBJ2-1|TRBD2|few|TRBV2
TGTGCCAGCAGAACCACTAGGACTAGCGGGAGTGGTGAGCAGTTCTTC
CASRTTRTSGSGEQFF
>TRBJ2-2|.|.|TRBV18
TGTGCCAGCTCAGGGGGGACGCCCGACACCGGGGAGCTGTTTTTT
CASSGGTPDTGELFF
>TRBJ1-2|TRBD1|few|TRBV27
TGTGCCAGCAGATCCCCCGGGACAGGGAATAATGGCTACACCTTC
CASRSPGTGNNGYTF
>TRBJ2-1|.|few|TRBV29-1
TGCAGCGTTGAAACGGGGGGCCTCGTCAATGAGCAGTTCTTC
CSVETGGLVNEQFF
>TRBJ2-7|.|few|TRBV7-6
TGTGCCAGCAGCTTAGGGGTGGGAGCCGTCTCCTACGAGCAGTACTTC
CASSLGVGAVSYEQYF
>TRBJ2-5|TRBD1|.|TRBV6-6
TGTGCCAGCAGCCCTCCCGACAGGGGCGAAGAGACCCAGTACTTC
CASSPPDRGEETQYF
>TRBJ2-1|.|.|TRBV28
TGTGCCAGCAGTTTATCGACATCCCAGCAGTTCTTC
CASSLSTSQQFF
>TRBJ2-1|.|.|TRBV3-1
TGTGCCAGCAGCCAAGATGTACTCGGGAGGCGGGACAACTACAATGAGCAGTTCTTC
CASSQDVLGRRDNYNEQFF
>TRBJ2-6|.|.|TRBV11-1
TGTGCCAGCCCAGGGTCTGGGGCCAACGTCCTGACTTTC
CASPGSGANVLTF
>TRBJ1-6|TRBD1|few|TRBV12-3/TRBV12-4
TGTGCCAGCAGTTCCCGGGGACAGCCAAATTCACCCCTCCACTTT
CASSSRGQPNSPLHF
>TRBJ2-2|TRBD2|few|TRBV7-8
TGTGCCAGCAGCACAAAACTTGGGGGGGAAAACACCGGGGAGCTGTTTTTT
CASSTKLGGENTGELFF
>TRBJ2-7|TRBD2|.|TRBV20-1
TGCAGTGCTAGAGCTCCACTAGCGGGACCGTACGAGCAGTACTTC
CSARAPLAGPYEQYF
>TRBJ2-3|.|.|TRBV15
TGTGCCACCAGCAGAGATCTCACCGAGGGAGATACGCAGTATTTT
CATSRDLTEGDTQYF
>TRBJ1-2|.|.|TRBV6-2/TRBV6-3
TGTGCCAGCAGATCTGACAGTCACTATGGCTACACCTTC
CASRSDSHYGYTF
>TRBJ2-4|TRBD2|.|TRBV15
TGTGCCACCAGTCCGAGCGGGGGGCTTGGCATTCAGTACTTC
CATSPSGGLGIQYF
>TRBJ2-7|.|.|TRBV7-9
TGTGCCAGCAGCTTAGACAGGGTCGAGCAGTACTTC
CASSLDRVEQYF
>TRBJ2-4|.|.|TRBV4-2
TGTGCCAGTCGAGGTCTGGCCAAAAACATTCAGTACTTC
CASRGLAKNIQYF
>TRBJ2-1|TRBD2|few|TRBV20-1
TGCAGTGCTCTGCCTTGGACTAGCGGGGTGTTGGACAATGAGCAGTTCTTC
CSALPWTSGVLDNEQFF
>TRBJ2-7|.|few|TRBV6-6
TGTGCCAGCGGGGAGTACGAGCAGTACTTC
CASGEYEQYF
>TRBJ2-1|.|.|TRBV11-2
TGTGCCAGCAGCTTAGGCAGGGGAAGCGGGGATGAGCAGTTCTTC
CASSLGRGSGDEQFF
>TRBJ2-1|TRBD1|.|TRBV20-1
TGCAGTGCTAACTCACAGGGGGGCTACAATGAGCAGTTCTTC
CSANSQGGYNEQFF
>TRBJ2-1|TRBD2|.|TRBV7-6
TGTGCCAGCACCCTAGGACTAGCGCACTCCTACAATGAGCAGTTCTTC
CASTLGLAHSYNEQFF
>TRBJ2-5|.|.|TRBV6-2/TRBV6-3
TGTGCCAGCAAGAAAGCCGGGGTGGAGACCCAGTACTTC
CASKKAGVETQYF
>TRBJ1-5|.|few|TRBV5-5
TGTGCCAGCAGCCCGGGGGACGGCCGGTATCAGCCCCAGCATTTT
CASSPGDGRYQPQHF
>TRBJ2-7|.|few|TRBV7-2
TGTGCCAGCTCACGTCCGCCGGGGGATTACGAGCAGTACTTC
CASSRPPGDYEQYF
>TRBJ2-1|TRBD1|few|TRBV30
TGTGCCTGCCCCGGGACAGGGGGCAATGAGCAGTTCTTC
CACPGTGGNEQFF
>TRBJ2-3|TRBD2|once|TRBV6-2/TRBV6-3
TGTGCCAGCAGCTTAAGCGGGAGTCTCGCAGATACGCAGTATTTT
CASSLSGSLADTQYF
>TRBJ2-7|.|.|TRBV18
TGTGCCAGCTCAACCCCTGACAAGTACGAGCAGTACTTC
CASSTPDKYEQYF
>TRBJ2-3|.|many|TRBV7-2
TGTGCCAGCAGCTTAAGGGGAGGTGGTACAGATACGCAGTATTTT
CASSLRGGGTDTQYF
>TRBJ2-1|TRBD1|many|TRBV6-5
TGTGCCAGCAGTACTACAGGGGACCTTTACAATGAGCAGTTCTTC
CASSTTGDLYNEQFF
>TRBJ2-1|TRBD2|few|TRBV27
TGTGCCAGCAGACCCGGGACTAGCGGACGGAATGAGCAGTTCTTC
CASRPGTSGRNEQFF
>TRBJ1-1|.|.|TRBV13
TGTGCCAGCAGCTTAGCCGGGGCGGGCACTGAAGCTTTCTTT
CASSLAGAGTEAFF
>TRBJ1-1|TRBD1|.|TRBV5-1
TGCGCCAGCAGCTTGGCAGGGGGTGAGATGAACACTGAAGCTTTCTTT
CASSLAGGEMNTEAFF
>TRBJ2-7|.|.|TRBV27
TGTGCCAGCAGCAGGGTTACTCCCTACGAGCAGTACTTC
CASSRVTPYEQYF
>TRBJ2-1|TRBD2|few|TRBV18
TGTGCCGCGGGCGGGGGAGGCCACGCTAATGAGCAGTTCTTC
CAAGGGGHANEQFF
>TRBJ2-1|.|few|TRBV19
TGTGCCAGTAGTATATCACAGATTGTCAATGAGCAGTTCTTC
CASSISQIVNEQFF
>TRBJ1-4|.|.|TRBV7-3
TGTGCCAGCAGCCCTAGGGGGGACTCTGCAACTAATGAAAAACTGTTTTTT
CASSPRGDSATNEKLFF
>TRBJ1-5|.|few|TRBV12-3/TRBV12-4
TGTGCCAGCAGCCCCCGGGGGGCTTGGGACAATCAGCCCCAGCATTTT
CASSPRGAWDNQPQHF
>TRBJ2-1|TRBD1|few|TRBV20-1
TGCAGTGCCTGGGACAGGGGGCACAATGAGCAGTTCTTC
CSAWDRGHNEQFF
>TRBJ1-3|.|.|TRBV7-2
TGTGCCAGCAGCCTCAACGGGGGGATGTCTGGAAACACCATATATTTT
CASSLNGGMSGNTIYF
>TRBJ2-4|.|few|TRBV20-1
TGCAGTGCTGAGACAAAAAACATTCAGTACTTC
CSAETKNIQYF
>TRBJ2-7|TRBD2|.|TRBV3-1
TGTGCCAGCAGCCAAGGCATAGCGGGTCCCTACGAGCAGTACTTC
CASSQGIAGPYEQYF
>TRBJ1-2|.|.|TRBV27
TGTGCCAGCAGTTTGAGGTACTGGGTCACCGCTTCTAACTATGGCTACACCTTC
CASSLRYWVTASNYGYTF
>TRBJ2-7|TRBD2|.|TRBV7-9
TGTGCCAGCAGCTTTGAACGGACTAGCGGGGTTTTCTACGAGCAGTACTTC
CASSFERTSGVFYEQYF
>TRBJ2-3|TRBD2|.|TRBV29-1
TGCAGCGCTGGGGGGGCAGATACGCAGTATTTT
CSAGGADTQYF
>TRBJ2-1|.|.|TRBV12-3/TRBV12-4
TGTGCCAGCATCCTAACAGGAGAGGAGCCTTACAATGAGCAGTTCTTC
CASILTGEEPYNEQFF
>TRBJ2-7|.|.|TRBV3-1
TGTGCCAGCAGCCAAGATTGGGGGTCCCAGGAGCAGTACTTC
CASSQDWGSQEQYF
>TRBJ2-1|TRBD2|.|TRBV7-9
TGTGCCAGCAGCTCACTAGCGGAGGAGCAGTTCTTC
CASSSLAEEQFF
>TRBJ2-2|TRBD2|.|TRBV29-1
TGCAGCGCGGTAGCGGGGACCACCGGGGAGCTGTTTTTT
CSAVAGTTGELFF
>TRBJ2-3|.|few|TRBV15
TGTGCCACCAGCAGATACGGAGAGGCGAGAAGCACAGATACGCAGTATTTT
CATSRYGEARSTDTQYF
>TRBJ2-1|.|.|TRBV20-1
TGCAGTGCCCCAAAACAAGGGGCCTACTACAATGAGCAGTTCTTC
CSAPKQGAYYNEQFF
>TRBJ2-2|TRBD2|.|TRBV11-2
TGTGCCAGCAGCCGAGCGGGGGCTGGGACCGGGGAGCTGTTTTTT
CASSRAGAGTGELFF
>TRBJ2-1|TRBD2|many|TRBV7-3
TGTGCCAGCAGCCTCAAGGGACTAGCAAGACCCAATGAGCAGTTCTTC
CASSLKGLARPNEQFF
>TRBJ2-7|.|.|TRBV28
TGTGCCAGCAGTTCCCCTGGCGGGGTGAGGAACGAGCAGTACTTC
CASSSPGGVRNEQYF
>TRBJ2-7|TRBD1|few|TRBV12-3/TRBV12-4
TGTGCCAGCACCGCCGGACAGGGGGTATATCACGAGCAGTACTTC
CASTAGQGVYHEQYF
>TRBJ1-5|.|few|TRBV7-6
TGTGCCAGCAGCCCCCGCCCCACCGGTAAGGGGAAGAATCAGCCCCAGCATTTT
CASSPRPTGKGKNQPQHF
>TRBJ1-3|.|.|TRBV4-3
TGCGCCAGCAGCCAAGGGACAGCTGGAAACACCATATATTTT
CASSQGTAGNTIYF